These 29 T cell receptor beta chains share one sample of origin, sequenced in a study of graft-versus-host responses after intestinal transplantation. Method: immunoSEQ multiplex PCR; TCRdb's copy keeps in-frame clones and lacks some. The table lists just under 90,000 clones, roughly 87% of them singletons. Which antigens these TCRs recognize remains unknown. The sequenced sample was unstimulated CD8+ T cells sorted from spleen or lymph node cells, obtained before intestinal transplant. The receptors derive from a human donor who received an intestinal transplant.

This clone was counted only a few times. The chain uses TRBV6-6 and TRBJ2-7; no reliable D call. The CDR3 consists of 13 residues. Germline assignment: CDR1 MNHNY and CDR2 SVGAGI (reference sequence). Trimming stripped 0 bases from V and 0 bases from J, with 3 bases between. The chain's CDR3 is CASSYSASYEQYF. The DNA for the CDR3 is TGTGCCAGCAGTTACTCGGCCTCCTACGAGCAGTACTTC.

This clone was seen a few times. For the CDR3, the DNA is TGTGCCATCAGTGACGGGACCTACGAGCAGTACTTC. This sequence encodes CAISDGTYEQYF. The genes are TRBV10-3 and TRBJ2-7; tentative D call: TRBD2 (5 bases). The CDR3 has 12 residues. Trimming shortened V by 3 bases and J by 2 bases, and 5 bases separated the two germline ends. The germline V gene encodes CDR1 ENHRY and CDR2 SYGVKD.

This clone came up once. The chain joins TRBV19 to TRBJ2-1; no reliable D call. The CDR3 extends over 13 amino acids. V lost 3 bases, J lost 4 bases, and 7 bases lay in between. Germline-derived CDR1 and CDR2 are LNHDA and SQIVND (reference sequence). CDR3 protein: CASSMLMYNEQFF. The CDR3 bases are TGTGCCAGTAGTATGTTGATGTACAATGAGCAGTTCTTC.

This clone occurred once. This chain links TRBV30 with TRBJ1-5, with D maybe TRBD1 (5 bases). Germline-derived CDR1 and CDR2 are GTSNPN and SVGIG (reference sequence). V was pared by 1 base and J by 1 base, with 11 bases between. The CDR3 contains 15 residues. Here the CDR3 DNA reads TGTGCCTGGAGTGGGGTGGGACGAAGCAATCAGCCCCAGCATTTT. Translation gives CAWSGVGRSNQPQHF.

J is TRBJ2-7 and V is TRBV4-1, with D tentatively TRBD2 (6 bases). The CDR3 has 14 residues. Trimming pared 5 bases from V and 3 bases from J, leaving 14 bases between. CDR1 and CDR2 (germline): MGHRA, YSYEKL. The CDR3 sequence: CASSAPGLHYEQYF. The CDR3, as DNA: TGCGCCAGCAGCGCCCCGGGACTGCACTACGAGCAGTACTTC.

The chain combines TRBV9 with TRBJ2-1; D unclear. The CDR3 covers 13 residues. Looked up from germline, CDR1 is SGDLS and CDR2 is YYNGEE. Trimming took off 4 bases at V and 0 bases at J, with 5 bases between the two ends. Written as DNA, the CDR3 is TGTGCCAGCAGCCCGGGCTCCTACAATGAGCAGTTCTTC. The encoded protein is CASSPGSYNEQFF.

The chain uses TRBV2 and TRBJ1-2, with 11 bases lining up with TRBD1. The CDR3 is made up of 13 amino acids. Trimming took 9 bases from V and 4 from J; bases not matched to a gene: 4. The germline V gene encodes CDR1 SNHLY and CDR2 FYNNEI. This CDR3 reads CARSGQGVYGYTF. CDR3 nucleotides: TGTGCCAGATCGGGACAGGGGGTCTATGGCTACACCTTC.

This clone was detected once. The chain carries TRBV6-6 and TRBJ2-5, with 9 positions matching TRBD2. Germline V gene data show CDR1 as MNHNY and CDR2 as SVGAGI (reference sequence). The J segment lost 5 bases and the V segment lost 7 bases, leaving 8 bases of the junction unmatched. There are 14 residues in the CDR3. The CDR3 DNA reads TGTGCCAGCAAGGGACTAGCTATTCGGGAGACCCAGTACTTC. Amino acids: CASKGLAIRETQYF.

Here the CDR3 reads CASSSYTGGQYQETQYF. The CDR3 DNA is TGTGCCAGCAGCTCCTACACAGGGGGCCAGTACCAAGAGACCCAGTACTTC. This chain links TRBV11-3 with TRBJ2-5; 9 bases align to TRBD1. CDR1 is SGHNT and CDR2 is YENEEA in the germline V gene. J gave up 0 bases and V 4 bases, and 9 bases lay outside the gene matches. This CDR3 has 17 amino acids.

V usage is TRBV15 and J usage is TRBJ1-2, with TRBD1 as a possible D gene (5 bases). V was cut by 3 bases and J by 2 bases, with 13 bases left in between. This CDR3 comprises 15 residues. Per germline, CDR1 LNHNV and CDR2 YYDKDF (reference sequence). CDR3 nucleotide sequence: TGTGCCACCAGCAGTGATGACAGTTTAAACTATGGCTACACCTTC. This sequence encodes CATSSDDSLNYGYTF.

The chain recombines TRBV27 with TRBJ2-1; TRBD2 matches 11 bases. V shed 1 base and J 9 bases; nucleotides not matched to a gene: 5. Looked up from germline, CDR1 is MNHEY and CDR2 is SMNVEV (reference sequence). The CDR3 sequence is 15 residues long. The CDR3 here is CASSLFLAGGGEQFF. Here the CDR3 DNA reads TGTGCCAGCAGTTTATTCCTAGCGGGAGGCGGTGAGCAGTTCTTC.

The chain links TRBV7-8 to TRBJ2-3; D is unclear. The CDR3 consists of 13 residues. The germline CDR1 and CDR2 sequences are SGHVS and FQNEAQ. V was trimmed by 7 bases and J by 1 base, leaving 9 bases between them. CDR3 nucleotide sequence: TGTGCCAGCACAGGTGGTGGCACAGATACGCAGTATTTT. It is translated as CASTGGGTDTQYF.

A single count supports this clone. The chain is built from TRBV30 and TRBJ2-7; D possibly matches TRBD1 or TRBD2 (6 bases each). In germline, CDR1 is GTSNPN, CDR2 SVGIG (reference sequence). The CDR3 runs 13 residues. Trimming cost V 1 base and J 6 bases, with 13 bases left between them. The DNA of the CDR3 is TGTGCCTGGAGTGCGGGGGCCGCAGCCGAGCAGTACTTC. Its translation: CAWSAGAAAEQYF.

The CDR3 loop reads CATTDRANQPQHF. The CDR3 DNA is TGTGCCACCACGGACAGAGCCAATCAGCCCCAGCATTTT. The chain uses TRBV6-5 and TRBJ1-5, with D possibly being TRBD1 (6 bases). The V end was cut by 10 bases, the J end by 3 bases, with 13 bases between. The CDR3 totals 13 residues. Per germline, CDR1 MNHEY and CDR2 SVGAGI.

V is TRBV4-1 and J is TRBJ2-1; TRBD2 agrees at 11 bases. Germline CDR1 reads MGHRA; CDR2 reads YSYEKL. J was trimmed by 3 bases and V by 4 bases; bases with no gene match: 2. CDR3 size: 15 residues. The chain's CDR3 is CASSLAGGDYNEQFF. CDR3 in DNA: TGCGCCAGCAGCCTAGCGGGAGGGGACTACAATGAGCAGTTCTTC.

The chain employs TRBV5-1 and TRBJ2-1, with TRBD2 identical over 7 bases. The CDR3 runs 18 residues. The V and J ends lost 1 base and 0 bases, in that order; junction bases with no gene match: 10. Germline V CDR1 and CDR2: SGHRS, YFSETQ. CDR3 DNA: TGCGCCAGCAGCTTGATCGTAGCGGGCCGTTTCTCCTACAATGAGCAGTTCTTC. Its protein is CASSLIVAGRFSYNEQFF.

V gene TRBV12-5 combines with J gene TRBJ2-6, with D possibly TRBD1 on 5 matching bases. The CDR3 has 18 amino acids. V dropped 5 bases and J dropped 5 bases, with 22 bases sitting between them. Germline V lookup: CDR1 LGHNT, CDR2 FRNRAP. Here the CDR3 reads CASGTLPAGQSRANVLTF. CDR3 DNA sequence: TGTGCTAGTGGTACTCTTCCTGCAGGACAAAGTCGGGCCAACGTCCTGACTTTC.

This chain uses TRBV5-5 with TRBJ2-7; D gene ambiguous. From germline, CDR1 is SGHKS and CDR2 YYEKEE (reference sequence). This CDR3 is built from 14 residues. V was clipped by 0 bases and J by 1 base, with 8 bases between them. The CDR3 DNA reads as TGTGCCAGCAGCTTGGGCGCGGAGTCCTACGAGCAGTACTTC. Its translation is CASSLGAESYEQYF.

V and J are TRBV7-6 and TRBJ2-7, with D possibly matching TRBD2 (5 bases). Between the trimmed V and J ends, which lost 2 bases and 0 bases, there was a span of 14 bases. This CDR3 comprises 16 residues. Looked up from germline, CDR1 is SGHVS and CDR2 is FNYEAQ. The CDR3 protein is CASSLSPTGISYEQYF. The CDR3 nucleotides are TGTGCCAGCAGCTTATCTCCTACGGGAATCTCCTACGAGCAGTACTTC.

This chain joins TRBV9 and TRBJ2-5, with 8 bases fitting TRBD1. V shed 3 bases and J 2 bases; nucleotides not matched to a gene: 12. CDR1 and CDR2 from the germline V gene are SGDLS and YYNGEE. The CDR3 has 17 residues. The CDR3 region has the DNA TGTGCCAGCAGCGGAGACAGGGGTTCGGGTGTGCAAGAGACCCAGTACTTC. Amino acids: CASSGDRGSGVQETQYF.

This clone has a handful of counts. The gene calls are TRBV2 and TRBJ1-6; no reliable D call. CDR3 length: 18 residues. Germline V gene sequence: CDR1 SNHLY, CDR2 FYNNEI. The V end was cut by 1 base, the J end by 0 bases, with 13 bases between. The CDR3 here is CASSEGDRLFSYNSPLHF. The CDR3 coding sequence is TGTGCCAGCAGTGAAGGAGACCGACTCTTCTCCTATAATTCACCCCTCCACTTT. Complete variable domain (other parts from reference TRBV2 and TRBJ1-6): EPEVTQTPSHQVTQMGQEVILRCVPISNHLYFYWYRQILGQKVEFLVSFYNNEISEKSEIFDDQFSVERPDGSNFTLKIRSTKLEDSAMYFCASSEGDRLFSYNSPLHFGNGTRLTVT.

This clone was picked up one time. The chain combines TRBV6-5 with TRBJ2-5; 7 positions agree with TRBD1. Germline assignment: CDR1 MNHEY and CDR2 SVGAGI. This CDR3 contains 13 residues. The V segment lost 5 bases and the J segment 3 bases; nucleotides outside the gene matches: 3. As DNA, the CDR3 is TGTGCCAGCAGTCTCACAGGGGAAGAGACCCAGTACTTC. This codes for CASSLTGEETQYF.

This chain joins TRBV7-6 and TRBJ1-5, with unresolved D. V was shortened by 2 bases and J by 0 bases, with 11 bases between the two germline ends. CDR1 is SGHVS and CDR2 is FNYEAQ in the germline V gene. The CDR3 totals 16 residues. CDR3 amino acids: CASSLSSRNSNQPQHF. The CDR3 nucleotides are TGTGCCAGCAGCTTATCGAGCAGAAATAGCAATCAGCCCCAGCATTTT.

This chain links TRBV7-9 with TRBJ2-3, with 14 positions matching TRBD2. The J segment lost 2 bases and the V segment lost 5 bases, leaving 3 bases of the junction unmatched. The V gene's germline CDR1 is SEHNR and CDR2 FQNEAQ (reference sequence). The CDR3 has 16 residues. CDR3 loop: CASSGLAGGLTDTQYF. CDR3 bases: TGTGCCAGCAGCGGACTAGCGGGGGGACTCACAGATACGCAGTATTTT.

J is TRBJ2-1 and V is TRBV11-2, with D perhaps TRBD2 (6 bases). Germline CDR1 is SGHAT and CDR2 is FQNNGV. This CDR3 spans 14 amino acids. The V gene lost 1 base and the J gene lost 9 bases, with 13 bases spanning the gap. CDR3 in amino acids: CASSLGSGGIEQFF. The CDR3 coding sequence is TGTGCCAGCAGCTTAGGGTCCGGAGGGATTGAGCAGTTCTTC.

This chain links TRBV11-3 with TRBJ2-1, with D uncertain. Trimming left V 1 base short and J 2 bases short, with 12 bases between. This CDR3 region has 16 residues. Germline CDR1 and CDR2: SGHNT and YENEEA. The CDR3 region is CASSLGGRPTYNEQFF. The CDR3 DNA is TGTGCCAGCAGCTTAGGAGGTCGTCCCACCTACAATGAGCAGTTCTTC.

The rearrangement joins TRBV10-3 to TRBJ2-5; 11 positions match TRBD2. V was pared by 2 bases and J by 2 bases, with 4 bases of the junction left unmatched. The CDR3 has 16 amino acids. Germline V gives CDR1 ENHRY, CDR2 SYGVKD. DNA of the CDR3: TGTGCCATCAGTGAGCGCCCTAGCGGGGGGCAAGAGACCCAGTACTTC. As protein: CAISERPSGGQETQYF.

The CDR3 sequence is CASSLTGNQPQHF. For the CDR3, the DNA is TGCGCCAGCAGCCTGACAGGTAATCAGCCCCAGCATTTT. The chain has TRBV4-1 and TRBJ1-5; the D gene is possibly TRBD1 (6 bases). The CDR3 has 13 amino acids. Trimming took off 4 bases at V and 4 bases at J, with 8 bases between the two ends. Looked up from germline, CDR1 is MGHRA and CDR2 is YSYEKL.

This chain's CDR3 is CASSEGPNQPQHF. The DNA of the CDR3 is TGTGCCAGCAGTGAGGGTCCCAATCAGCCCCAGCATTTT. The chain couples TRBV6-5 to TRBJ1-5; D ambiguous. V was clipped by 5 bases and J by 3 bases, with 8 bases between them. Per the germline V gene, CDR1 is MNHEY and CDR2 is SVGAGI. This CDR3 contains 13 residues.